This TCR beta chain was identified in a study of post-analysis software for immune sequencing data. Across the whole study: Several disease courses (relapsing-remitting, secondary progressive and progressive-relapsing) of multiple sclerosis were included.

Unique molecular identifiers were present in the TCR beta cDNA libraries. Via MiXCR, TCRdb re-called the PCR reads, giving one row per CDR3 protein. The repertoire holds hundreds of thousands of distinct CDR3 sequences, with 53% as singletons. Study observations and caveats: Significantly lower normalized Chao1 diversity was seen in multiple sclerosis patients than in controls. Five or six TRBV segments, TRBV5-6, TRBV5-1 and TRBV20-1 among them, were found more frequent in patients than controls.

Between the trimmed V and J ends, which lost 4 bases and 5 bases, there was a span of 21 bases. The CDR3 consists of 15 residues. Germline V gene sequence: CDR1 DFQATT, CDR2 SNEGSKA (reference sequence). In regard to this clonotype: Its cognate antigen is unknown.

The specimen sequenced was blood. This receptor was identified in a girl aged 10 to 17 with multiple sclerosis. This chain joins TRBV20-1 and TRBJ2-7; either TRBD1 or TRBD2 may fit D (6 bases each). CDR3 in amino acids: CSAKGMGGRVHEQYF. CDR3 nucleotides: TGCAGTGCTAAGGGCATGGGGGGCAGGGTCCACGAGCAGTACTTC.